This TCR beta chain was obtained from a study of T cells of healthy individuals. TCRdb re-analysed the 5' RACE reads in MiXCR, keeping a single row per CDR3 protein. The sample gives about 60,000 distinct CDR3 sequences, around 15% of which show up once; about 4.7% is in the top ten. V trimming: 1 base; J trimming: 6 bases; junction bases outside the gene matches: 9. In germline, CDR1 is MGHRA, CDR2 YSYEKL. This CDR3 is built from 15 residues. The genes are TRBV4-1 and TRBJ2-7; 7 bases align to TRBD1. This receptor was obtained from a human donor in good health. The CDR3 nucleotides are TGCGCCAGCAGCCAAGTGGGACAGCCGTTCGGCGAGCAGTACTTC. Its protein is CASSQVGQPFGEQYF.